This T cell receptor (beta chain) was identified in a study of blood T cell repertoires in COVID-19. In germline, CDR1 is SNHLY, CDR2 FYNNEI. The CDR3 sequence is 15 residues long. The V and J ends lost 7 bases and 0 bases respectively, with 13 bases between them. How the authors handled the data: It was from reference gene primer amplification that nucleated cell counts were estimated. TCRdb keeps only in-frame clones here, not all; method: immunoSEQ multiplex PCR. From that table come the V and J calls and clone size; the DNA was used to work out D and trimming. The sample has roughly 160,000 clones; about 86% are singletons.

The genes are TRBV2 and TRBJ1-5, with TRBD1 as a possible D gene (6 bases). The TCR sequence derives from a woman between 65 and 79 years old who had recovered from COVID-19. The sequencing input was peripheral blood. The CDR3 protein is CASTPRGNSNQPQHF. For the CDR3, the DNA is TGTGCCAGCACCCCTAGGGGGAATAGCAATCAGCCCCAGCATTTT.